Described below is a single TCR beta chain sequence and its context. The data were taken from a study of OX40 agonist ivuxolimab in advanced cancers. Germline V gene lookup returns CDR1 MGHRA and CDR2 YSYEKL. V dropped 1 base and J dropped 4; count of bases not matched to a gene: 2. The CDR3 consists of 14 residues. Repertoires were generated with immunoSEQ multiplex PCR, while TCRdb's copy carries only in-frame clones and drops some. The sample consists of around 40,000 clones, approximately 85% of them appearing once. The source of this sequence is an adult with an advanced solid tumor such as melanoma, head and neck, liver or kidney cancer. The chain is built from TRBV4-1 and TRBJ2-5, with 8 bases lining up with TRBD1. Sample: CD4+ or CD8+ T cells sorted from blood, taken in a trial of the OX40 agonist ivuxolimab. The CDR3 reads CASSQGTGLETQYF. The CDR3 DNA sequence: TGCGCCAGCAGCCAAGGGACAGGGCTAGAGACCCAGTACTTC.